A single sample is the source of the 5 T cell receptor beta chains below, sequenced in a study of cytomegalovirus exposure and HLA in healthy donors. The study ran its PCR with 60 Vbeta and 13 Jbeta primers. Assay used: immunoSEQ multiplex PCR; TCRdb lists only in-frame clones, some missing. The data show about 120,000 clones, roughly 80% seen once. The source material was PBMCs. The receptors were sampled from a woman aged 40 to 55 in good health and CMV-seropositive.

The chain recombines TRBV5-1 with TRBJ1-2; 11 bases are shared with TRBD1. Per the germline V gene, CDR1 is SGHRS and CDR2 is YFSETQ. With V trimmed by 3 bases and J by 7 bases, 5 bases remained unmatched. The CDR3 sequence is 14 residues long. The CDR3 DNA sequence: TGCGCCAGCAGCTCCCCGGGACAGGGGGGTGGCTACACCTTC. Residues: CASSSPGQGGGYTF.

Notes on this clone: The junction differs from germline at one of its ends, possibly a read error. This chain joins TRBV7-3 and TRBJ1-6; maybe TRBD1 (5 bases). This CDR3 is built from 16 residues. CDR1 and CDR2 (germline): SGHTA, FQGTGA. CDR3 nucleotide sequence: TGTGCCAGCAGCTTATTCGGGGGATTTCTTAATTCACCCTTCCACTTT. This encodes CASSLFGGFLNSPFHF.

The chain has TRBV18 and TRBJ1-3; TRBD1 matches 8 bases. Germline values: CDR1 KGHSH, CDR2 LQKENI. V dropped 4 bases and J dropped 2; count of bases not matched to a gene: 7. CDR3 length: 16 amino acids. The CDR3 protein is CASSQTQQGAGNTIYF. The CDR3 nucleotides are TGTGCCAGCTCACAGACTCAACAGGGGGCTGGAAACACCATATATTTT.

The V and J genes are TRBV4-3 and TRBJ2-7; TRBD2 aligns across 9 bases. Germline lookup yields CDR1 LGHNA and CDR2 YSLEER. With V trimmed by 1 base and J by 6 bases, 10 bases remained unmatched. The CDR3 consists of 16 residues. CDR3 sequence: CASSQGKAGGGSEQYF. For the CDR3, the DNA is TGCGCCAGCAGCCAAGGCAAAGCGGGAGGAGGTAGCGAGCAGTACTTC.

This clone occurred a few times. The V call is TRBV4-2, the J call TRBJ2-3; TRBD2 agrees at 7 bases. Germline CDR1 and CDR2: LGHNA and YNFKEQ. With 1 base clipped from V and 5 bases from J, the junction kept 6 bases outside the gene matches. CDR3 length equals 15 residues. The CDR3 region is CASSQASGAGDTQYF. In DNA, the CDR3 is TGTGCCAGCAGCCAAGCGAGCGGGGCCGGAGATACGCAGTATTTT.